Listed below are T cell receptor beta chains from one sample, sequenced in a study of blood T cell repertoires in COVID-19. Only in-frame clones appear in the TCRdb table, and some are missing; sequencing was by immunoSEQ multiplex PCR. Altogether 150,000 to 200,000 clones are present, roughly 87% being singletons, with the ten largest covering 2% to 2.5%. Sequencing used PBMCs or T cells enriched from blood (not recorded which). The receptors shown here come from a woman in her forties with acute COVID-19. Each CDR3 is given with its conserved first and last residue. The order of the fields is clone size, J gene, V gene, CDR3 protein. Size is stated for part of the rows, as once, few or many counts, or as a class when the clone is expanded.

abundance: NA; j_gene: TRBJ2-3; v_gene: TRBV3-1/TRBV3-2; CDR3aa: CASSQDGVWTGVTDTQYF
abundance: few; j_gene: TRBJ2-2; v_gene: TRBV19; CDR3aa: CASQGLALPNTGELFF
abundance: NA; j_gene: TRBJ2-1; v_gene: TRBV18; CDR3aa: CASSPRISSGNEQFF
abundance: once; j_gene: TRBJ2-5; v_gene: TRBV19; CDR3aa: CASSISQGAVETQYF
abundance: NA; j_gene: TRBJ2-3; v_gene: TRBV5-1; CDR3aa: CASSLILTDTQYF
abundance: NA; j_gene: TRBJ1-5; v_gene: TRBV3-1/TRBV3-2; CDR3aa: CASSQADMGRGQSNQPQHF
abundance: NA; j_gene: TRBJ1-2; v_gene: TRBV29-1; CDR3aa: CSVGMRGDYGYTF
abundance: NA; j_gene: TRBJ2-1; v_gene: TRBV18; CDR3aa: CASSPPSNEQFF
abundance: NA; j_gene: TRBJ1-1; v_gene: TRBV7-9; CDR3aa: CASSLGQGTFADTEAFF
abundance: NA; j_gene: TRBJ1-2; v_gene: TRBV6-2/TRBV6-3; CDR3aa: CASSLAGSYTF
abundance: NA; j_gene: TRBJ1-4; v_gene: TRBV15; CDR3aa: CATSRDTGLEKLFF
abundance: NA; j_gene: TRBJ2-1; v_gene: TRBV6-4; CDR3aa: CASSDFSGRPYNEQFF
abundance: NA; j_gene: TRBJ1-1; v_gene: TRBV2; CDR3aa: CASRLTVNTEAFF
abundance: NA; j_gene: TRBJ1-3; v_gene: TRBV27; CDR3aa: CASSQGSGNTIYF
abundance: NA; j_gene: TRBJ2-5; v_gene: TRBV7-9; CDR3aa: CASSGRWSGRSQETQYF
abundance: once; j_gene: TRBJ2-7; v_gene: TRBV29-1; CDR3aa: CSVGLAGSSYEQYF
abundance: NA; j_gene: TRBJ2-1; v_gene: TRBV28; CDR3aa: CASSSSGGGFYNEQFF
abundance: NA; j_gene: TRBJ1-1; v_gene: TRBV27; CDR3aa: CASRKQGAEAFF
abundance: few; j_gene: TRBJ2-7; v_gene: TRBV7-2; CDR3aa: CASSLVVAGFYEQYF
abundance: NA; j_gene: TRBJ2-2; v_gene: TRBV2; CDR3aa: CASSGGLAGVGTGELFF
abundance: NA; j_gene: TRBJ1-4; v_gene: TRBV4-3; CDR3aa: CASSQDQGVANEKLFF
abundance: NA; j_gene: TRBJ1-6; v_gene: TRBV28; CDR3aa: CASSLRAGAVPPLHF
abundance: once; j_gene: TRBJ2-7; v_gene: TRBV28; CDR3aa: CASSPGPQGSYEQYF
abundance: NA; j_gene: TRBJ2-1; v_gene: TRBV7-2; CDR3aa: CASSVSSGRTNEQFF